This T cell receptor (beta chain) originates from a study of identical twins. Study-wide results and limits: For monozygotic twins, models underestimated out-of-frame TCR alpha sharing.

A universal primer site was created by template switching, with the cDNA bearing unique molecular identifiers. TCRdb independently ran MiXCR on the 5' RACE reads; one entry per CDR3 protein. The sample contains 220,000 or so distinct CDR3 sequences, roughly 7% of which appear only once. Trimming shortened V by 6 bases and J by 2 bases, and 8 bases separated the two germline ends. This CDR3 region has 13 residues. Germline CDR1 reads SGHTA; CDR2 reads FQGNSA. This clonotype was counted only a few times. The antigen is not known. These same data were also listed under a study on yellow fever vaccine responses in identical twins. From that report: Twins' vaccine T cell responses reportedly seemed partly convergent and partly personalized.

This TCR was recovered from a woman aged 18-29 years in good health. Material for sequencing was memory (CD45RO+) T cells sorted from blood. The chain is built from TRBV7-2 and TRBJ2-4; no definite D call. This chain's CDR3 is CASRGTSKNIQYF. The CDR3 region has the DNA TGTGCCAGCAGGGGTACGTCCAAAAACATTCAGTACTTC. The variable domain in full, with the rest retrieved from reference TRBV7-2 and TRBJ2-4, is GAGVSQSPSNKVTEKGKDVELRCDPISGHTALYWYRQSLGQGLEFLIYFQGNSAPDKSGLPSDRFSAERTGGSVSTLTIQRTQQEDSAVYLCASRGTSKNIQYFGAGTRLSVL.